Sequencing of this TCR beta chain was carried out in a study of T cells after posttransplantation cyclophosphamide. Broader study findings: Donor-recipient repertoire similarity was low at 1-2 months, rising over year one. TRB clonality was highly associated with recipient CMV seropositivity and reactivation. Blood and skin or GI T cell repertoires showed limited TRB overlap.

Using immunoSEQ multiplex PCR, the repertoire was profiled, and TCRdb retains in-frame clones only, with some absent. Of about 3,300 clones in the sample, 75% to 80% were seen once. Peripheral blood was collected from the related graft donor on the marrow donation day. Remarks on this clone: Antigen unknown.

V gave up 3 bases and J gave up 4 bases; unmatched junction bases: 6. CDR3 length equals 15 residues. The sequence was collected from a woman aged 55-75 years in good health, CMV-negative, and a related stem cell transplant donor. The sequenced sample consisted of memory CD8+ T cells sorted from blood. The rearrangement links TRBV7-1 to TRBJ2-7; 10 bases are a match to TRBD1. TRBV7-1 belongs to the ORF category, with a function that is uncertain. In DNA form, the CDR3 reads TGTGCCAGCAGCTCCGGGACAGGGGAAGGTTACGAGCAGTACGTC. Translation: CASSSGTGEGYEQYV.